Listed here are 19 T cell receptor beta chains from one sample, sequenced in a study of cytomegalovirus exposure and HLA in healthy donors. PCR was performed using 60 Vbeta and 13 Jbeta primers. Measured with immunoSEQ multiplex PCR; TCRdb has only the in-frame clones, and not every one. The data contain some 90,000 clones, roughly 80% of them singletons. The source material was PBMCs. The origin of the receptors is a woman aged 45 to 65 in good health and CMV-seropositive.

This sequence joins TRBV14 and TRBJ1-3; D not resolved. The CDR3 contains 18 residues. V lost 0 bases and J 0 bases, leaving 15 bases between the germline ends. Germline-derived CDR1 and CDR2 are SGHDN and FVKESK. The CDR3 loop is CASSQEDSPGNSGNTIYF. CDR3 nucleotide sequence: TGTGCCAGCAGCCAAGAAGATTCCCCGGGGAACTCTGGAAACACCATATATTTT.

The chain uses TRBV4-1 and TRBJ2-7; 10 bases map to TRBD1. V shed 3 bases and J 4 bases; nucleotides not matched to a gene: 3. The CDR3 loop spans 14 amino acids. From germline, CDR1 is MGHRA and CDR2 YSYEKL. The CDR3 protein is CASSHGQGEYEQYF. The CDR3 nucleotides are TGCGCCAGCAGCCACGGACAGGGGGAATACGAGCAGTACTTC.

The chain couples TRBV6-1 to TRBJ2-7, with 8 bases identical to TRBD2. V gave up 6 bases and J gave up 2 bases; unmatched junction bases: 9. The CDR3 has 15 amino acids. CDR1 MNHNS and CDR2 SASEGT come from the germline V gene. CDR3 residues: CASRSAGVWTYEQYV. CDR3 nucleotides: TGTGCCAGCAGATCAGCGGGAGTATGGACCTACGAGCAGTACGTC.

This clone came up once. V gene TRBV7-6 combines with J gene TRBJ2-3; a possible D gene is TRBD1 (5 bases). Trimming cost V 5 bases and J 6 bases, with 9 bases left between them. The CDR3 is made up of 12 amino acids. Germline V CDR1 and CDR2: SGHVS, FNYEAQ. The CDR3 DNA follows: TGTGCCAGCAGCCCCTCAGGGGATACGCAGTATTTT. Translating it yields CASSPSGDTQYF.

The J gene is TRBJ2-1, the V gene TRBV9; unclear D gene. This CDR3 has 12 amino acids. The germline CDR1 and CDR2 sequences are SGDLS and YYNGEE. V lost 4 bases to trimming and J lost 4 bases, with 6 bases between them. CDR3 bases: TGTGCCAGCAGCCCCGGGTACAATGAGCAGTTCTTC. This encodes CASSPGYNEQFF.

The chain carries TRBV30 and TRBJ2-1; the D gene is possibly TRBD1 (6 bases). CDR3 size: 16 residues. The V gene's germline CDR1 is GTSNPN and CDR2 SVGIG (reference sequence). The V end lost 1 base, the J end lost 5 bases, and 18 bases lay between the germline ends. The CDR3 protein is CAWSGTLTGGNNEQFF. The CDR3 DNA sequence: TGTGCCTGGAGTGGGACCTTGACAGGTGGGAACAATGAGCAGTTCTTC.

The chain recombines TRBV5-4 with TRBJ1-3; D is uncertain. The CDR3 totals 13 residues. V shed 0 bases and J shed 6 bases, with 7 bases lying between them. CDR1 is SGHNT and CDR2 is YYREEE in the germline V gene (reference sequence). CDR3 amino acids: CASSLVTQNTIYF. CDR3 coding DNA: TGTGCCAGCAGCTTGGTAACACAAAACACCATATATTTT.

CDR3 loop: CAWKRSVYGYTF. CDR3 nucleotides: TGTGCCTGGAAGCGCTCGGTCTATGGCTACACCTTC. The genes are TRBV30 and TRBJ1-2; D unclear. V lost 4 bases, J lost 4 bases, and 10 bases lay in between. The CDR3 spans 12 residues. Germline assignment: CDR1 GTSNPN and CDR2 SVGIG (reference sequence). The full variable domain, in which reference TRBV30 and TRBJ1-2 provide the parts outside the CDR3, is SQTIHQWPATLVQPVGSPLSLECTVEGTSNPNLYWYRQAAGRGLQLLFYSVGIGQISSEVPQNLSASRPQDRQFILSSKKLLLSDSGFYLCAWKRSVYGYTFGSGTRLTVV.

This clone was counted once. V gene TRBV6-6 combines with J gene TRBJ2-2; 8 bases agree with TRBD2. The CDR3 length is 14 residues. Germline CDR1 MNHNY, CDR2 SVGAGI (reference sequence). V lost 6 bases, J lost 5 bases, and 5 bases stayed unmatched. In nucleotides, the CDR3 is TGTGCCAGCAGACCACTAGCGGTTACCGGGGAGCTGTTTTTT. Its protein is CASRPLAVTGELFF.

The chain combines TRBV25-1 with TRBJ1-6; D ambiguous. The V gene lost 4 bases and the J gene lost 7 bases, with 14 bases spanning the gap. This CDR3 has 15 amino acids. The germline gives CDR1 MGHDK, CDR2 SYGVNS. This CDR3 reads CASSARGQRNSPLHF. The CDR3 region has the DNA TGTGCCAGCAGTGCCCGAGGTCAGAGGAATTCACCCCTCCACTTT.

This chain uses TRBV14 with TRBJ2-7; no clear D. This CDR3 is 13 amino acids long. Trimming removed 5 bases at V and 6 bases at J, with 14 bases between. Germline-derived CDR1 and CDR2 are SGHDN and FVKESK. The CDR3 coding sequence is TGTGCCAGCAGCTTCGACACTTGGCGCGAGCAGTACTTC. It yields the protein CASSFDTWREQYF.

The chain couples TRBV19 to TRBJ1-6; TRBD1 aligns across 7 bases. Germline-derived CDR1 and CDR2 are LNHDA and SQIVND (reference sequence). This CDR3 is 14 amino acids long. The junction had 8 bases not matched to a gene; V was cut back by 6 bases and J by 9 bases. Here the CDR3 reads CASRSTGAGSPLHF. The CDR3 DNA reads TGTGCCAGTAGGTCTACAGGGGCGGGTTCACCCCTCCACTTT.

This rearrangement joins TRBV11-2 to TRBJ2-1, with a possible D match to TRBD2 (6 bases). V lost 1 base and J lost 4, with 14 bases in between. Germline V lookup: CDR1 SGHAT, CDR2 FQNNGV. This CDR3 has 16 residues. CDR3 in amino acids: CASSLGLRGIYNEQFF. The CDR3 DNA reads as TGTGCCAGCAGCTTAGGATTGCGGGGAATTTACAATGAGCAGTTCTTC.

V is TRBV10-3 and J is TRBJ2-5, with no clear D. The CDR3 length is 17 residues. The germline V gene has CDR1 ENHRY and CDR2 SYGVKD. Deletions cut 3 bases from V and 7 bases from J, with 24 bases between. DNA of the CDR3: TGTGCCATCAGTGAATCCGAGGCTCGCATATCAAGGTGGACCCAGTACTTC. This sequence encodes CAISESEARISRWTQYF.

The gene calls are TRBV27 and TRBJ1-1; D unresolved. V lost 7 bases and J 2 bases, leaving 14 bases between the germline ends. CDR3 size: 14 residues. Germline CDR1 and CDR2: MNHEY and SMNVEV (reference sequence). The CDR3: CASKAGGFNTEAFF. DNA for the CDR3: TGTGCCAGCAAAGCAGGAGGTTTTAACACTGAAGCTTTCTTT.

This chain links TRBV27 with TRBJ1-3; unclear D gene. This CDR3 region has 13 residues. Deletions cut 6 bases from V and 3 bases from J, with 9 bases between. CDR1 and CDR2 (germline): MNHEY, SMNVEV (reference sequence). CDR3 loop: CASRVTGGNTIYF. CDR3 DNA sequence: TGTGCCAGCAGGGTAACGGGTGGAAACACCATATATTTT.

The chain has TRBV13 and TRBJ2-1; a weak D match, TRBD1 (6 bases). Trimming took 5 bases from V and 6 from J, leaving 29 bases between them. Germline V lookup: CDR1 PRHDT, CDR2 FYEKMQ (reference sequence). The CDR3 runs to 19 residues. The DNA of the CDR3 is TGTGCCAGCAGCCTCAAAAAGAACCAACCTATCAGGGGCCTCAATGAGCAGTTCTTC. Its translation: CASSLKKNQPIRGLNEQFF.

The CDR3 DNA reads as TGTGCCAGCAGCGCTTTAGCGGGGGGGCCGGCAGATACGCAGTATTTT. This encodes CASSALAGGPADTQYF. The chain couples TRBV7-3 to TRBJ2-3; 11 bases are a match to TRBD2. Germline-derived CDR1 and CDR2 are SGHTA and FQGTGA. The CDR3 is 16 amino acids. The V and J ends lost 5 bases and 4 bases, in that order; junction bases with no gene match: 8. The full variable domain, in which reference TRBV7-3 and TRBJ2-3 provide the parts outside the CDR3, is GAGVSQTPSNKVTEKGKYVELRCDPISGHTALYWYRQSLGQGPEFLIYFQGTGAADDSGLPNDRFFAVRPEGSVSTLKIQRTERGDSAVYLCASSALAGGPADTQYFGPGTRLTVL.

This clone was picked up a small number of times. The rearrangement uses TRBV5-4 and TRBJ1-1; 7 bases map to TRBD1. Germline CDR1 SGHNT, CDR2 YYREEE (reference sequence). V shed 4 bases, J shed 1 base, and the junction held 1 base outside the gene matches. This CDR3 contains 13 residues. The CDR3 DNA is TGTGCCAGCAGCCGGACAGGGAACACTGAAGCTTTCTTT. Its protein is CASSRTGNTEAFF.